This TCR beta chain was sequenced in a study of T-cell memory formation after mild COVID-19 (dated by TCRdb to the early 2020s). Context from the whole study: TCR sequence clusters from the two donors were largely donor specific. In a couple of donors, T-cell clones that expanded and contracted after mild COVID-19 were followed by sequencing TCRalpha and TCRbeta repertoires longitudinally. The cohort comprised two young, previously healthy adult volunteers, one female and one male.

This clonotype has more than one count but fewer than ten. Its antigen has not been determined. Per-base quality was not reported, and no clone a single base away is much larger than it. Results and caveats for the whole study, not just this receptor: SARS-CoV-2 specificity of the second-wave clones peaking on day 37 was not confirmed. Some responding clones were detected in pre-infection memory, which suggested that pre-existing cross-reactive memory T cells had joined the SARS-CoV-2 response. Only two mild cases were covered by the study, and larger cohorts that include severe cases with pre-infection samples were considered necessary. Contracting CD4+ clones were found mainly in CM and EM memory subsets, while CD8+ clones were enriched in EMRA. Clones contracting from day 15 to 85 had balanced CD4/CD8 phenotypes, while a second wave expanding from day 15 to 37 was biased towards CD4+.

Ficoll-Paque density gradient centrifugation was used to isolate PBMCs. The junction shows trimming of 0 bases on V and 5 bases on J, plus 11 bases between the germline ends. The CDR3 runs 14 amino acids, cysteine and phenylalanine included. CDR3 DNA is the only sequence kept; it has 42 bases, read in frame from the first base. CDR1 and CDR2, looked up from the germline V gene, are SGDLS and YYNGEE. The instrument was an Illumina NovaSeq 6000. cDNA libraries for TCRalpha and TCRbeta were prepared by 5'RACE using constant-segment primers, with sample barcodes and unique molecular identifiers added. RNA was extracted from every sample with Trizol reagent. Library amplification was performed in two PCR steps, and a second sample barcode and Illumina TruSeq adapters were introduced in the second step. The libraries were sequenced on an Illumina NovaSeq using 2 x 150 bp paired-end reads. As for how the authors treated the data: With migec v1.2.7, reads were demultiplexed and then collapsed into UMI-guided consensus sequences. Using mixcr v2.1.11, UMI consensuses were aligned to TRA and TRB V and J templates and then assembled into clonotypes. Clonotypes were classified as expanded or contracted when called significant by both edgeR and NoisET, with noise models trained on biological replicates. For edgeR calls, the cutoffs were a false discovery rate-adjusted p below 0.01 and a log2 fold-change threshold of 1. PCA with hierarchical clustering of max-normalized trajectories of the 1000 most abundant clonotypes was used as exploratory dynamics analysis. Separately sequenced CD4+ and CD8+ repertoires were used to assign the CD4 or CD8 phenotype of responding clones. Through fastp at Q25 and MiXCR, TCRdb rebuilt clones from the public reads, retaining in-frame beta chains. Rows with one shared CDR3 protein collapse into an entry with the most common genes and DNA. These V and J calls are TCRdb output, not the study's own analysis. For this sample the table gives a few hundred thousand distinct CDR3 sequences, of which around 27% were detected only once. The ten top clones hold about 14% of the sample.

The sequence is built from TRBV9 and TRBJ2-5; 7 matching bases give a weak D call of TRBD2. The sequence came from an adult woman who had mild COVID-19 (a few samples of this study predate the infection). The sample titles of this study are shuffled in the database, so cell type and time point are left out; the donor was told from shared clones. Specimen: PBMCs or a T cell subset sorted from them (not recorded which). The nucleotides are TGTGCCAGCAGCGTAGGGGGGGGCGCGGAGACCCAGTACTTC. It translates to CASSVGGGAETQYF.